The TCR beta chain under discussion was sequenced for a study of blood T cells in healthy people across ages. General study findings and limits: Donors of long life had a larger count of naive CD4+ cells and greater diversity than aged donors.

Isolation recovered at least 6.5 million PBMCs from every sample. Through a sample-barcoded 5' primer and a J-beta primer mix, a second PCR was run for about 6 to 12 cycles. MiXCR, applied by TCRdb to the 5' RACE reads, yields one record per CDR3 protein. Among some 930,000 distinct CDR3 sequences listed, roughly 29% were seen once. Details on this clonotype: Its antigen is unknown.

V lost 3 bases, J lost 8 bases, and 19 bases lay in between. CDR1 DFQATT and CDR2 SNEGSKA come from the germline V gene (reference sequence). This CDR3 is built from 14 residues. This sample was also put to use in a study of T cells of mothers and their children.

The chain joins TRBV20-1 to TRBJ1-2; possibly TRBD1 for D (5 bases). Material: blood. This TCR came from a woman aged 40-49 years in good health. The CDR3 here is CSASFQGGFNGYTF. CDR3 in DNA: TGCAGTGCTAGTTTCCAGGGAGGTTTCAACGGCTACACCTTC.